This section outlines one T cell receptor beta chain sequence together with its context. Its specificity is unknown. This sample was taken from a study of response to subunit inactivated influenza vaccine. Study outcomes and limitations: The study's authors posited that every seasonal influenza vaccination enlists few new T cells.

V was cut by 0 bases and J by 6 bases, with 12 bases left in between. The CDR3 loop spans 14 amino acids. Germline assignment: CDR1 MDHEN and CDR2 SYDVKM. TCRdb itself ran the RT-PCR reads through MiXCR, one entry per CDR3 protein. The data hold some 600,000 distinct CDR3 sequences, with roughly 15% observed a single time. The chain joins TRBV28 to TRBJ2-7, with D tentatively TRBD1 (5 bases). This clonotype originated in a man aged 45-65 years who received an inactivated influenza vaccine. This specimen consisted of PBMCs from blood, obtained 14 to 15 days before vaccination. As DNA, the CDR3 is TGTGCCAGCAGTTTATGGGGGCTAGACCGCGAGCAGTACTTC. Amino acid sequence: CASSLWGLDREQYF.